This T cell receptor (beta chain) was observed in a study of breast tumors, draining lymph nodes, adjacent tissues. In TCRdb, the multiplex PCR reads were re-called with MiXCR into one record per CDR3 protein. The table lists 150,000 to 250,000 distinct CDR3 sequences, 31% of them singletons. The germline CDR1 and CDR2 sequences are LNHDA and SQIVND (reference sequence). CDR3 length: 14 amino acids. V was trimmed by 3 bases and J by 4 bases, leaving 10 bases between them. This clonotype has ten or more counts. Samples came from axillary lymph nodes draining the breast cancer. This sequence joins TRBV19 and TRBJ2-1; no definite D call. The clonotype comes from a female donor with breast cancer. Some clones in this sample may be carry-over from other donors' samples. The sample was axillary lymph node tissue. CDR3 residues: CASSILSPYNEQFF. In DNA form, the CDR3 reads TGTGCCAGTAGTATTCTGTCACCTTACAATGAGCAGTTCTTC. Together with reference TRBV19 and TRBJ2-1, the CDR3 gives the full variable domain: DGGITQSPKYLFRKEGQNVTLSCEQNLNHDAMYWYRQDPGQGLRLIYYSQIVNDFQKGDIAEGYSVSREKKESFPLTVTSAQKNPTAFYLCASSILSPYNEQFFGPGTRLTVL.